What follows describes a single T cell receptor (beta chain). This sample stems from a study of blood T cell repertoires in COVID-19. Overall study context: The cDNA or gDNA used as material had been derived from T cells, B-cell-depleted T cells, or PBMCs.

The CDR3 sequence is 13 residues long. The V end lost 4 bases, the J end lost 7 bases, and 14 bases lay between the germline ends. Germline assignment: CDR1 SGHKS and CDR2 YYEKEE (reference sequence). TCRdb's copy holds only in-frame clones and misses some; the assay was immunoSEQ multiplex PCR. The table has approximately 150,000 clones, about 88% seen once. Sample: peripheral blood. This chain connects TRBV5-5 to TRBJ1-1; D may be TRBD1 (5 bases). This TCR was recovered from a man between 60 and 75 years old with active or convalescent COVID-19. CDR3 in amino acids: CASSTGPGVEAFF. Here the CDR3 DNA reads TGTGCCAGCAGCACAGGACCGGGGGTTGAAGCTTTCTTT.